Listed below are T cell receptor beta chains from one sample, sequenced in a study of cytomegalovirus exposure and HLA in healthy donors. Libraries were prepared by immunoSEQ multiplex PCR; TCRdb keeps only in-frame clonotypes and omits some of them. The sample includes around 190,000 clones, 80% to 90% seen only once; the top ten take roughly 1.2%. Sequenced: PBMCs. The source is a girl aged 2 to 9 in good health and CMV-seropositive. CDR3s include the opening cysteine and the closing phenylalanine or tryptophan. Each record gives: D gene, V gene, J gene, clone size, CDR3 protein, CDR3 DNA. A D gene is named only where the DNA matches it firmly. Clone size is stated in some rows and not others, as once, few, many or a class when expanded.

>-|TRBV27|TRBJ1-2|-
CASSPDGGRGYTF
TGTGCCAGCAGTCCAGACGGGGGGCGGGGCTACACCTTC
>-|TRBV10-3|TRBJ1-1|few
CAISESNGEAFF
TGTGCCATCAGTGAGTCGAACGGTGAAGCTTTCTTT
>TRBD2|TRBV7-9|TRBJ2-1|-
CASSSSGGGEQFF
TGTGCCAGCAGCTCCTCGGGGGGGGGTGAGCAGTTCTTC
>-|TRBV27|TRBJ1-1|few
CASSLQVLSTEAFF
TGTGCGAGCAGCCTCCAGGTATTGAGCACTGAAGCTTTCTTT
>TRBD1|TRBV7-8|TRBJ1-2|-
CASCGTGGANNYGYTF
TGTGCCAGCTGTGGGACAGGGGGCGCGAATAACTATGGCTACACCTTC
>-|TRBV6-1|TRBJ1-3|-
CASSELFLSGNTIYF
TGTGCCAGCAGTGAGCTATTTCTATCTGGAAACACCATATATTTT
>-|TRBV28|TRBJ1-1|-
CATEPPGQNTEAFF
TGTGCCACTGAACCACCGGGACAGAACACTGAAGCTTTCTTT
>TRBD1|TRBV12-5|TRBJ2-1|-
CASGTGYRGEQFF
TGTGCTAGTGGAACTGGGTACAGGGGGGAGCAGTTCTTC
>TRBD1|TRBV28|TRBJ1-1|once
CASSYDRVNTEAFF
TGTGCCAGCAGCTACGACAGGGTTAACACTGAAGCTTTCTTT
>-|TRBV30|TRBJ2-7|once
CAWKGGGGEQYF
TGTGCCTGGAAGGGGGGGGGAGGGGAGCAGTACTTC
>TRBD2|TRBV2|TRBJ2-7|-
CASSSLLAGEYEQYF
TGTGCCAGCAGCTCCCTGCTAGCGGGAGAGTACGAGCAGTACTTC
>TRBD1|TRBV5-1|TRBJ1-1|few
CASSLDRGNTEAFF
TGCGCCAGCAGCTTGGACAGGGGAAACACTGAAGCTTTCTTT
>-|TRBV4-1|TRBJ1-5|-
CASSQDGQGREPQHF
TGCGCCAGCAGCCAAGATGGGCAGGGTAGGGAGCCCCAGCATTTT
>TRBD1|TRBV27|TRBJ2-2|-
CASSFLGTGVGELFF
TGTGCCAGCAGTTTTCTGGGGACAGGGGTCGGGGAGCTGTTTTTT
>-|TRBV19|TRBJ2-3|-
CASSKLRGLVADTQYF
TGTGCCAGTAGTAAACTCAGGGGTCTAGTGGCAGATACGCAGTATTTT
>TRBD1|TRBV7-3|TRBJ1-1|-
CASSPTGGSNTEAFF
TGTGCCAGCAGCCCGACAGGGGGCAGTAACACTGAAGCTTTCTTT
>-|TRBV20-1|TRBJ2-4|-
CSAPLGFIQYF
TGCAGTGCCCCACTAGGGTTCATTCAGTACTTC
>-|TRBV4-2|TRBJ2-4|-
CASSQGAGGKNIQYF
TGTGCCAGCAGCCAAGGGGCCGGGGGCAAAAACATTCAGTACTTC
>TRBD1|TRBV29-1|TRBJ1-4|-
CSVRTGLNEKLFF
TGCAGCGTGCGGACAGGGCTGAATGAAAAACTGTTTTTT
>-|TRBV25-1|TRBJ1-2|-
CASSEYTRDTTNYGYTF
TGTGCCAGCAGTGAATATACCCGGGACACCACTAACTATGGCTACACCTTC
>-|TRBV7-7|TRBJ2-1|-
CASSFSPSNEQFF
TGTGCCAGCAGCTTTAGTCCCTCCAATGAGCAGTTCTTC
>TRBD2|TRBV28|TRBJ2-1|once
CASSPFGLAGATNEQFF
TGTGCCAGCAGTCCATTTGGACTAGCGGGAGCGACCAATGAGCAGTTCTTC
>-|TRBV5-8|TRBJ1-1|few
CASSLFRYTEAFF
TGTGCCAGCAGCTTGTTCCGGTACACTGAAGCTTTCTTT
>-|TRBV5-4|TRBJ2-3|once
CASSSRWGDTDTQYF
TGTGCCAGCAGCTCCAGGTGGGGGGACACAGATACGCAGTATTTT
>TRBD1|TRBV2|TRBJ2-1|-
CASNPGQGYNEQFF
TGTGCCAGCAATCCGGGACAGGGTTACAATGAGCAGTTCTTC
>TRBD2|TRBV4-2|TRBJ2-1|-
CASSQAGLAGGEQFF
TGTGCCAGCAGCCAGGCGGGACTAGCGGGGGGTGAGCAGTTCTTC
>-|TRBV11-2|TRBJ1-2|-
CASSSSDSNYGYTF
TGTGCCAGCAGCTCTTCGGACAGCAACTATGGCTACACCTTC
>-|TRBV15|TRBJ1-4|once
CATRLKGPNEKLFF
TGTGCCACCAGATTGAAGGGGCCCAATGAAAAACTGTTTTTT
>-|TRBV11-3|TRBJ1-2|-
CASSPPGQYGYTF
TGTGCCAGCAGTCCACCAGGGCAGTATGGCTACACCTTC
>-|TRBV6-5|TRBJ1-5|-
CASSYSFGANQPQHF
TGTGCCAGCAGTTACTCCTTTGGGGCAAATCAGCCCCAGCATTTT
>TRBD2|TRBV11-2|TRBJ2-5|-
CASSFSGREETQYF
TGTGCCAGCAGCTTTAGCGGGAGAGAAGAGACCCAGTACTTC
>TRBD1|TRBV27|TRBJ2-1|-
CASKRTGNEQFF
TGTGCCAGCAAACGGACAGGGAATGAGCAGTTCTTC
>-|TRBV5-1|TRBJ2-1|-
CASSLSTGYNEQFF
TGCGCCAGCAGTTTGTCAACAGGTTACAATGAGCAGTTCTTC
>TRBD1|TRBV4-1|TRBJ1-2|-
CASSQIDRGRYGYTF
TGCGCCAGCAGCCAAATCGACAGGGGACGGTATGGCTACACCTTC
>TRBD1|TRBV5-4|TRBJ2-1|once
CASSLGQGSYNEQFF
TGTGCCAGCAGCTTGGGACAGGGCTCCTACAATGAGCAGTTCTTC
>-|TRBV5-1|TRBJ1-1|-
CASTQEPENTEAFF
TGCGCCAGCACGCAGGAACCAGAGAACACTGAAGCTTTCTTT
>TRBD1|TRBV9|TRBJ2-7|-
CASSRGLTTSYEQYF
TGTGCCAGCAGCAGGGGGCTCACAACCTCCTACGAGCAGTACTTC
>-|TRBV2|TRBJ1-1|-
CASREGHKNTEAFF
TGTGCCAGCAGAGAGGGACACAAAAACACTGAAGCTTTCTTT
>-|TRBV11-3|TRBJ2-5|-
CASSLRMRETQYF
TGTGCCAGCAGCTTAAGGATGCGGGAGACCCAGTACTTC
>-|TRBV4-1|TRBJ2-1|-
CASSQDTRARFSYNEQFF
TGCGCCAGCAGCCAAGATACTAGAGCCCGCTTCTCCTACAATGAGCAGTTCTTC
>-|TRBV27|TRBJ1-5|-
CASSLQGYHQPQHF
TGTGCCAGCAGTTTACAGGGATATCATCAGCCCCAGCATTTT
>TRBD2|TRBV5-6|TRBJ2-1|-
CASSWGGPLTYNEQFF
TGTGCCAGCAGCTGGGGGGGTCCCCTCACCTACAATGAGCAGTTCTTC
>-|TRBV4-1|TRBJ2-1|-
CASSQVLGQGYNEQFF
TGCGCCAGCAGCCAAGTCTTGGGGCAGGGTTACAATGAGCAGTTCTTC
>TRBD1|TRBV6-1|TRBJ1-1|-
CASSHDPRGPSAFF
TGTGCCAGCAGTCACGACCCTAGGGGGCCGTCAGCTTTCTTT
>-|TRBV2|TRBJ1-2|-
CASRGDRHTF
TGTGCCAGCCGGGGGGACCGGCACACCTTC
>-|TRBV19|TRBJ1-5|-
CASSSPAQGNQPQHF
TGTGCCAGTAGTAGTCCGGCCCAGGGCAATCAGCCCCAGCATTTT
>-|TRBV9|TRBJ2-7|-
CASSVGDTNYEQYF
TGTGCCAGCAGCGTAGGGGACACCAATTACGAGCAGTACTTC
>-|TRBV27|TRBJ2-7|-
CASSGTYKSYEQYF
TGTGCCAGCTCCGGGACTTACAAATCCTACGAGCAGTACTTC
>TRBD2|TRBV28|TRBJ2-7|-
CASSGGAGNYEQYF
TGTGCCAGCAGCGGGGGAGCGGGAAACTACGAGCAGTACTTC
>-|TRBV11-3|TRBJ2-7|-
CASSDSNRDSYEQYF
TGTGCCAGCAGCGACTCCAACAGGGACTCCTACGAGCAGTACTTC
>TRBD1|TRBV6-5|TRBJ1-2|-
CASSETGARDYGYTF
TGTGCCAGCAGCGAGACAGGGGCCCGGGACTATGGCTACACCTTC
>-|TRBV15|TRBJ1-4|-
CATSRDGSGRIATNEKLFF
TGCGCCACCAGCAGAGACGGCAGCGGAAGAATTGCAACTAATGAAAAACTGTTTTTT
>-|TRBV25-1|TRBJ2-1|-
CASSRRRGMDEQFF
TGTGCCAGCAGTCGCCGTCGGGGGATGGATGAGCAGTTCTTC
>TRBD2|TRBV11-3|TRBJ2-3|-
CASSPRYREVGTQYF
TGTGCCAGCAGCCCCCGGTATCGGGAGGTTGGTACGCAGTATTTT
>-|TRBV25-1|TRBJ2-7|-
CATVGSAEGQYF
TGTGCCACCGTCGGGTCGGCCGAAGGGCAGTACTTC